Below are 18 T cell receptor beta chains sequenced from a single sample in a study of T-cell memory formation after mild COVID-19. From the 5' RACE reads, TCRdb called clonotypes with MiXCR, one entry per CDR3 protein. In the table there are hundreds of thousands of distinct CDR3 sequences, 25% of which are singletons. The sequencing sample was made of PBMCs or a T cell subset sorted from them (not recorded which). The receptors come from an adult woman who had mild COVID-19 (a few samples of this study predate the infection). Cell type and time point are not known.

This clonotype was detected a few times. The chain uses TRBV12-3 or TRBV12-4 and TRBJ2-7; no clear D. The V gene lost 5 bases and the J gene lost 3 bases, with 14 bases spanning the gap. This CDR3 has 14 residues. Written as DNA, the CDR3 is TGTGCCAGCAGTCCCCGTAGTAGCAGCTACGAGCAGTACTTC. Translated: CASSPRSSSYEQYF.

This clonotype has only a few counts. V and J are TRBV6-5 and TRBJ2-7, with TRBD2 as a possible D gene (7 bases). The germline V and J ends were trimmed by 6 bases and 8 bases, with 17 bases remaining between them. The CDR3 has 13 residues. The germline CDR1 and CDR2 sequences are MNHEY and SVGAGI. In nucleotides, the CDR3 is TGTGCCAGCAGCCCGGGGGGCGTACCGAAGCAGTACTTC. The encoded protein is CASSPGGVPKQYF.

This clonotype was found a few times. The chain links TRBV24-1 to TRBJ1-2, with 9 bases identical to TRBD1. CDR3 size: 14 residues. The germline V gene encodes CDR1 KGHDR and CDR2 SFDVKD. V lost 7 bases and J lost 8; bases outside the gene matches: 10. Here the CDR3 reads CATRGSGTGYGYTF. The DNA of the CDR3 is TGTGCCACCAGGGGCTCCGGGACAGGGTACGGCTACACCTTC.

The chain combines TRBV5-1 with TRBJ2-1; D not certain. Trimming took off 4 bases at V and 0 bases at J, with 11 bases between the two ends. This CDR3 region has 15 residues. Germline V gene sequence: CDR1 SGHRS, CDR2 YFSETQ. The DNA of the CDR3 is TGCGCCAGCAGCGACTCTTCGAGCTCCTACAATGAGCAGTTCTTC. Translating it yields CASSDSSSSYNEQFF. The whole variable domain, remainder taken from reference TRBV5-1 and TRBJ2-1, is KAGVTQTPRYLIKTRGQQVTLSCSPISGHRSVSWYQQTPGQGLQFLFEYFSETQRNKGNFPGRFSGRQFSNSRSEMNVSTLELGDSALYLCASSDSSSSYNEQFFGPGTRLTVL.

The gene calls are TRBV5-1 and TRBJ2-5; perhaps TRBD2 as D (6 bases). V lost 6 bases to trimming and J lost 5 bases, with 23 bases between them. Per germline, CDR1 SGHRS and CDR2 YFSETQ. The CDR3 loop spans 16 amino acids. The CDR3 DNA reads TGCGCCAGCATAGAAGGGCCAGTGGAGGGTCTGGAGACCCAGTACTTC. It encodes CASIEGPVEGLETQYF.

Here the CDR3 DNA reads TGTGCCAGCAGCGTCGGCGCCGGCACCTACGAGCAGTACTTC. Translation gives CASSVGAGTYEQYF. V is TRBV9 and J is TRBJ2-7; D remains unclear. V lost 2 bases and J 2 bases, leaving 11 bases between the germline ends. This CDR3 spans 14 amino acids. Per the germline V gene, CDR1 is SGDLS and CDR2 is YYNGEE.

The chain joins TRBV7-3 to TRBJ2-7, with TRBD2 matching 9 bases. V dropped 1 base and J dropped 2; count of bases not matched to a gene: 3. Germline-derived CDR1 and CDR2 are SGHTA and FQGTGA. The CDR3 totals 15 residues. The CDR3: CASSLRRGGAYEQYF. The CDR3 bases are TGTGCCAGCAGCTTAAGGCGGGGGGGCGCCTACGAGCAGTACTTC.

This clonotype came up a few times. The rearrangement joins TRBV12-3 or TRBV12-4 to TRBJ1-5; no definite D call. V was trimmed by 1 base and J by 4 bases, leaving 11 bases between them. This CDR3 is built from 15 residues. CDR3 DNA sequence: TGTGCCAGCAGTTTAGGAGGTCAGTTAAATCAGCCCCAGCATTTT. It is translated as CASSLGGQLNQPQHF.

The chain uses TRBV20-1 and TRBJ1-1; no reliable D call. The germline CDR1 and CDR2 sequences are DFQATT and SNEGSKA (reference sequence). The ends were cut back, 6 bases at V and 0 bases at J, with 8 bases in the middle. CDR3 length: 12 residues. CDR3 nucleotide sequence: TGCAGTGCCTCCTCCCTGAACACTGAAGCTTTCTTT. This sequence encodes CSASSLNTEAFF.

This clonotype was recorded a few times. The rearrangement joins TRBV19 to TRBJ2-2; D possibly uses TRBD1 or TRBD2 (7 bases each). Germline CDR1 and CDR2: LNHDA and SQIVND (reference sequence). With 2 bases removed from V and 11 bases from J, the gap between germline ends came to 18 bases. This CDR3 is built from 15 residues. In DNA, the CDR3 is TGTGCCAGTAGTATATCGGTCCAGGGGGGGGCCGAGCTGTTTTTT. It codes for CASSISVQGGAELFF.

The CDR3 reads CASSFSTSTDTQYF. The CDR3 DNA follows: TGTGCCAGCAGCTTTAGCACTAGCACAGATACGCAGTATTTT. The chain has TRBV7-2 and TRBJ2-3; D is undetermined. This CDR3 spans 14 amino acids. CDR1 is SGHTA and CDR2 is FQGNSA in the germline V gene. Trimming removed 3 bases from V and 0 bases from J, with 7 bases in between.

This chain joins TRBV10-3 and TRBJ2-1; D unclear. CDR1 and CDR2 from the germline V gene are ENHRY and SYGVKD. The CDR3 consists of 12 residues. V dropped 1 base and J dropped 13 bases, with 11 bases sitting between them. CDR3 in amino acids: CAISELSGDQFF. The DNA for the CDR3 is TGTGCCATCAGTGAGTTGTCTGGAGACCAGTTCTTC.

The V call is TRBV6-1, the J call TRBJ2-1; a possible D gene is TRBD2 (6 bases). The germline V and J ends were trimmed by 6 bases and 6 bases, with 12 bases remaining between them. The CDR3 has 13 amino acids. In germline, CDR1 is MNHNS, CDR2 SASEGT. The CDR3 protein is CASSPRRGNEQFF. CDR3 nucleotide sequence: TGTGCCAGCAGCCCCCGGAGGGGCAATGAGCAGTTCTTC.

This chain connects TRBV15 to TRBJ1-1, with 7 bases that match TRBD1. After removal of 4 bases from V and 0 bases from J, the junction contained 5 bases not matched to a gene. The CDR3 sequence is 15 residues long. Germline-derived CDR1 and CDR2 are LNHNV and YYDKDF (reference sequence). CDR3 nucleotides: TGTGCCACCAGCAAGACAGGGAACATGAACACTGAAGCTTTCTTT. This encodes CATSKTGNMNTEAFF.

The V gene is TRBV7-8, the J gene TRBJ2-2; D is unresolved. The CDR3 has 15 amino acids. In germline, CDR1 is SGHVS, CDR2 FQNEAQ. V gave up 5 bases and J gave up 3 bases, with 13 bases separating them. The CDR3, as DNA: TGTGCCAGCAGCCTGAGGCGCTTTGACACCGGGGAGCTGTTTTTT. Protein product: CASSLRRFDTGELFF.

The chain couples TRBV14 to TRBJ2-7; 10 nucleotides line up with TRBD2. Germline CDR1 is SGHDN and CDR2 is FVKESK. The CDR3 sequence is 15 residues long. Unmatched junction bases numbered 5, after V lost 5 bases and J lost 1 base. The CDR3 sequence is CASSKGLARSYEQYF. CDR3 DNA sequence: TGTGCCAGCAGCAAGGGACTAGCGAGGTCCTACGAGCAGTACTTC.

The genes are TRBV20-1 and TRBJ2-7; 8 bases are shared with TRBD1. This CDR3 is built from 13 residues. V shed 4 bases, J shed 1 base, and the junction held 3 bases outside the gene matches. CDR1 is DFQATT and CDR2 is SNEGSKA in the germline V gene (reference sequence). CDR3 loop: CSAKDRVSYEQYF. The CDR3 DNA reads as TGCAGTGCTAAGGACAGGGTGTCCTACGAGCAGTACTTC.

This clonotype was seen at least ten times. V usage is TRBV5-6 and J usage is TRBJ2-1; TRBD2 is a possible D gene (5 bases). Germline-derived CDR1 and CDR2 are SGHDT and YYEEEE. V dropped 3 bases and J dropped 5 bases, with 18 bases sitting between them. CDR3 length equals 16 residues. CDR3 sequence (DNA): TGTGCCAGCAGCTGGCCTGGGCGCGGGTTTGACAATGAGCAGTTCTTC. Protein product: CASSWPGRGFDNEQFF.